The 3 T cell receptor beta chains in this list originate from one sample, sequenced in a study of blood T cell repertoires in COVID-19. The assay was immunoSEQ multiplex PCR, and TCRdb's table has in-frame clones only and misses some. The table shows some 200,000 clones, with 60% to 80% occurring only once. What was sequenced was peripheral blood. All receptors derive from a woman in her 70s with acute or convalescent COVID-19.

A few counts support this clone. This chain joins TRBV7-8 and TRBJ1-5, with 7 bases fitting TRBD1. CDR1 is SGHVS, CDR2 FQNEAQ, per germline. V lost 5 bases and J lost 0; bases outside the gene matches: 4. The CDR3 consists of 15 residues. The CDR3 sequence is CASSPQGGSNQPQHF. The CDR3 bases are TGTGCCAGCAGCCCGCAGGGGGGTAGCAATCAGCCCCAGCATTTT. Full variable domain (remainder filled in from reference TRBV7-8 and TRBJ1-5): GAGVSQSPRYKVAKRGQDVALRCDPISGHVSLFWYQQALGQGPEFLTYFQNEAQLDKSGLPSDRFFAERPEGSVSTLKIQRTQQEDSAVYLCASSPQGGSNQPQHFGDGTRLSIL.

The chain recombines TRBV27 with TRBJ2-5, with TRBD2 as a possible D gene (5 bases). CDR3 length: 15 amino acids. Germline V gives CDR1 MNHEY, CDR2 SMNVEV (reference sequence). The ends were cut back, 4 bases at V and 7 bases at J, with 19 bases in the middle. CDR3 nucleotides: TGTGCCAGCAGTTCCCCTCACGGCGGGTTGACGACCCAGTACTTC. Protein: CASSSPHGGLTTQYF.

The chain couples TRBV10-3 to TRBJ2-5; 10 bases line up with TRBD1. CDR3 length equals 15 residues. The germline V gene encodes CDR1 ENHRY and CDR2 SYGVKD. V lost 11 bases and J lost 5; bases outside the gene matches: 14. The CDR3 sequence: CAVRPTGGNGETQYF. The CDR3 DNA follows: TGTGCCGTTAGACCGACAGGGGGCAACGGGGAGACCCAGTACTTC.